Listed below are T cell receptor beta chains from one sample, sequenced in a study of T cell responses to AZD1222 COVID-19 vaccine. Clones were sequenced by immunoSEQ multiplex PCR, and TCRdb holds only the in-frame ones, with some missing. The table lists roughly 120,000 clones, over 75% of them singletons. This specimen consisted of peripheral blood, obtained on day 0 of AZD1222 vaccination. These receptors were taken from an adult in good health. CDR3s include the opening cysteine and the closing phenylalanine or tryptophan. The D gene is left open where the match is weak. Not all rows give a size; the values are once, few, many and, for expanded clones, a class.

>NA|TRBV12-3/TRBV12-4|TRBJ2-2|NA
CASSLTRTGELFF
TGTGCCAGCAGTTTAACCCGCACCGGGGAGCTGTTTTTT
>once|TRBV19|TRBJ1-5|NA
CASSIYWGGQPQHF
TGTGCCAGTAGTATCTATTGGGGGGGGCAGCCCCAGCATTTT
>NA|TRBV29-1|TRBJ1-2|TRBD1
CSVSGQAYGYTF
TGCAGCGTTTCTGGACAGGCCTATGGCTACACCTTC
>NA|TRBV11-2|TRBJ2-5|NA
CASSLNPGEETQYF
TGTGCCAGCAGCTTAAATCCAGGGGAAGAGACCCAGTACTTC
>NA|TRBV5-1|TRBJ2-3|NA
CASAPGVDTQYF
TGCGCCAGCGCGCCAGGGGTCGATACGCAGTATTTT
>NA|TRBV12-5|TRBJ1-1|NA
CASGTLMNTEAFF
TGTGCTAGTGGGACTCTTATGAACACTGAAGCTTTCTTT
>NA|TRBV5-8|TRBJ2-1|NA
CASSLAMRGSEQFF
TGTGCCAGCAGCTTGGCCATGAGGGGCAGTGAGCAGTTCTTC
>NA|TRBV3-1/TRBV3-2|TRBJ1-4|NA
CASSFNLLGNEKLFF
TGTGCCAGCAGCTTCAACCTATTGGGGAATGAAAAACTGTTTTTT
>NA|TRBV20-1|TRBJ2-3|NA
CSARFPDTQYF
TGCAGTGCTAGATTTCCAGATACGCAGTATTTT
>NA|TRBV6-6|TRBJ2-1|NA
CASSYGQGEQFF
TGTGCCAGCAGTTACGGGCAGGGTGAGCAGTTCTTC
>NA|TRBV27|TRBJ1-1|NA
CATKFLGQLNTEAFF
TGTGCCACCAAGTTCCTCGGACAGCTGAACACTGAAGCTTTCTTT
>NA|TRBV6-5|TRBJ1-2|TRBD1
CASVRQGINYGYTF
TGTGCCAGTGTTCGACAGGGGATTAACTATGGCTACACCTTC
>NA|TRBV4-1|TRBJ1-6|TRBD1
CASSSRTGLESPLHF
TGCGCCAGCAGCTCCCGGACAGGTCTGGAATCACCCCTCCACTTT
>NA|TRBV5-6|TRBJ1-3|TRBD1
CASTEQGSISGNTIYF
TGTGCCAGCACAGAACAGGGGTCCATCTCTGGAAACACCATATATTTT
>NA|TRBV7-2|TRBJ1-1|TRBD1
CASSRDRGREAFF
TGTGCCAGCAGTCGGGACAGGGGGCGTGAAGCTTTCTTT
>NA|TRBV5-1|TRBJ1-1|NA
CASSEATAPNTEAFF
TGCGCCAGCAGCGAAGCGACAGCCCCGAACACTGAAGCTTTCTTT
>few|TRBV6-5|TRBJ1-1|NA
CASSYQEDTEAFF
TGTGCCAGCAGTTATCAGGAGGACACTGAAGCTTTCTTT
>once|TRBV7-9|TRBJ2-1|NA
CASSLGAQTYNEQFF
TGTGCCAGCAGCTTAGGCGCCCAGACCTACAATGAGCAGTTCTTC
>NA|TRBV23-1|TRBJ2-7|NA
CASSLIGYEQYF
TGCGCCAGCAGCCTAATAGGATACGAGCAGTACTTC
>NA|TRBV6-1|TRBJ2-7|NA
CASSELRGPDEQYF
TGTGCCAGCAGTGAACTAAGGGGACCCGACGAGCAGTACTTC
>NA|TRBV11-2|TRBJ2-7|TRBD1
CASSLRDRVTEQYF
TGTGCCAGCAGCTTAAGGGACAGGGTAACCGAGCAGTACTTC
>NA|TRBV4-3|TRBJ1-1|NA
CASSQEGLPNTEAFF
TGCGCCAGCAGCCAAGAGGGACTACCGAACACTGAAGCTTTCTTT
>once|TRBV9|TRBJ1-5|NA
CASSVGLNQPQHF
TGTGCCAGCAGCGTAGGGCTGAATCAGCCCCAGCATTTT
>NA|TRBV16|TRBJ1-3|NA
CASSHPGGRNTIYF
TGTGCCAGCAGCCATCCAGGCGGGAGGAACACCATATATTTT
>NA|TRBV15|TRBJ1-5|TRBD1
CATSTGQGTEPQHF
TGTGCCACCAGTACAGGACAGGGGACGGAGCCCCAGCATTTT
>NA|TRBV19|TRBJ1-4|TRBD1
CATRKGQGGRANEKLFF
TGTGCCACCAGAAAGGGACAGGGAGGGAGGGCTAATGAAAAACTGTTTTTT